What follows describes a single T cell receptor (beta chain). The sample holds one count of this clone. No cognate antigen has been identified for it. No base quality information exists; no much larger clone differs at one position. Receptor libraries were prepared by the immunoSEQ multiplex PCR assay. TCRdb re-hosts the immuneACCESS table, in-frame sequences only. Its copies lack some clones; in the studies checked, an unresolved V gene accounts for under half of them, and the cause for the rest is not known. In this sample the table shows roughly 11,000 clones, roughly 93% of which occur a single time. Of the sample, approximately 8.5% falls within the top ten clones. This entry comes from a study of technical replicates of blood from several donors (dated by TCRdb to about 2017). V and J are trimmed by 4 bases and 7 bases, and the gene matches miss 5 bases of the junction. Via the germline V gene, CDR1 is ENHRY and CDR2 SYGVKD. The CDR3 runs 13 amino acids, cysteine and phenylalanine included. Only CDR3 DNA is held: 39 bases, read in frame from base 1.

Material for sequencing was PBMCs. The clonotype comes from a human donor in good health. The rearranged chain carries TRBV10-3 and TRBJ2-7; 9 of the junction bases match TRBD2. The nucleotides read TGTGCCATCAGTGTAGCGGGAGCTGGTGAGCAGTACTTC. The encoded protein is CAISVAGAGEQYF.